These 18 T cell receptor beta chains came from one sample sequenced in a study of response to subunit inactivated influenza vaccine. TCRdb re-called the RT-PCR reads through MiXCR, storing one row per CDR3 protein. Of a few hundred thousand distinct CDR3 sequences listed, roughly 9.7% are singletons. The sample in question was PBMCs from blood, obtained about 40 days after vaccination. All receptors derive from a man aged 45-60 years who received an inactivated influenza vaccine.

To note about this clonotype: The junction and the germline gene differ at one end; a read error may be behind it. The chain employs TRBV5-1 and TRBJ2-1; 7 bases are shared with TRBD2. CDR3 length: 16 amino acids. Germline-derived CDR1 and CDR2 are SGHRS and YFSETQ. The CDR3 nucleotides are TGCGCCAGCAGCTTGGACGGGGGGTTAAGGGGCAATAAGCAGTTCTTC. Encoded protein: CASSLDGGLRGNKQFF.

This clonotype has just a few counts. This chain connects TRBV6-1 to TRBJ1-5; TRBD1 might be the D (5 bases). V was trimmed by 6 bases and J by 0 bases, leaving 12 bases between them. The V gene's germline CDR1 is MNHNS and CDR2 SASEGT. This CDR3 has 15 residues. The CDR3 region is CASSRQQDSNQPQHF. DNA for the CDR3: TGTGCCAGCAGCCGACAGCAAGATAGCAATCAGCCCCAGCATTTT.

The chain has TRBV20-1 and TRBJ1-2; D is perhaps TRBD1 (6 bases). This CDR3 comprises 14 residues. V lost 1 base, J lost 6 bases, and 15 bases lay in between. Germline V gives CDR1 DFQATT, CDR2 SNEGSKA (reference sequence). CDR3 loop: CSARVDRTTDGYTF. The CDR3 nucleotides read TGCAGTGCTAGAGTAGACAGGACTACCGATGGCTACACCTTC.

There are a few counts of this clonotype. The chain couples TRBV4-3 to TRBJ1-5; D perhaps matches TRBD1 (5 bases). The CDR3 is 15 amino acids. V was clipped by 1 base and J by 5 bases, with 12 bases between them. Per the germline V gene, CDR1 is LGHNA and CDR2 is YSLEER. CDR3 coding DNA: TGCGCCAGCAGCCAAGTTTATGGGGCCTATCAGCCCCAGCATTTT. It encodes CASSQVYGAYQPQHF.

This clonotype appeared many times. The chain links TRBV10-3 to TRBJ2-1; D perhaps matches TRBD2 (6 bases). The CDR3 contains 12 residues. V was shortened by 7 bases and J by 8 bases, with 12 bases between the two germline ends. Germline V gene lookup returns CDR1 ENHRY and CDR2 SYGVKD. CDR3: CAIKGGMDEQFF. The CDR3 coding sequence is TGTGCCATCAAGGGCGGGATGGATGAGCAGTTCTTC.

The V gene is TRBV7-9, the J gene TRBJ1-2; D is unresolved. Germline assignment: CDR1 SEHNR and CDR2 FQNEAQ (reference sequence). The CDR3 has 13 amino acids. Trimming removed 7 bases from V and 4 bases from J, with 13 bases in between. The CDR3 region is CASTPPHFYGYTF. The CDR3 bases are TGTGCCAGCACCCCCCCCCACTTCTATGGCTACACCTTC.

The table lists this clonotype with a few counts. V is TRBV10-3 and J is TRBJ2-7; 7 bases match TRBD1. The CDR3 runs to 14 residues. J gave up 12 bases and V 8 bases, and 19 bases lay outside the gene matches. CDR1 ENHRY and CDR2 SYGVKD come from the germline V gene. The CDR3 bases are TGTGCCATCCGACGACCGGGACAGACTGAAAGGTCGTACTTC. This codes for CAIRRPGQTERSYF.

The sample holds many counts of this clonotype. The rearrangement links TRBV29-1 to TRBJ2-2, with D unclear. This CDR3 contains 13 residues. Trimming left V 7 bases short and J 1 base short, with 10 bases between. CDR1 is SQVTM, CDR2 ANQGSEA, per germline. CDR3 coding DNA: TGCAGCGCTCGGGCAGGGAACACCGGGGAGCTGTTTTTT. It is translated as CSARAGNTGELFF.

The chain uses TRBV24-1 and TRBJ2-2; the D call may be TRBD1 or TRBD2 (5 bases each). Trimming removed 4 bases from V and 1 base from J, with 12 bases in between. Germline V gene lookup returns CDR1 KGHDR and CDR2 SFDVKD. The CDR3 spans 16 residues. The CDR3 DNA follows: TGTGCCACCAGTGAATCGGGACGCTGGAACACCGGGGAGCTGTTTTTT. It specifies CATSESGRWNTGELFF.

The V gene is TRBV11-2, the J gene TRBJ2-2, with TRBD1 identical over 9 bases. This CDR3 has 18 amino acids. Germline CDR1 reads SGHAT; CDR2 reads FQNNGV. Trimming at V came to 4 bases and at J to 3 bases, leaving 12 bases not matched to a gene. The CDR3 coding sequence is TGTGCCAGCAGCTCCTCTTCGGGACAGGGTCGTTACACCGGGGAGCTGTTTTTT. It translates to CASSSSSGQGRYTGELFF.

This clonotype was found a few times. The chain is built from TRBV7-8 and TRBJ2-3, with 13 bases matching TRBD2. CDR3 length: 16 residues. With V trimmed by 5 bases and J by 8 bases, 10 bases remained unmatched. Germline CDR1 is SGHVS and CDR2 is FQNEAQ. As DNA, the CDR3 is TGTGCCAGCAGCCATGGACTAGCGGGAGTTCGAGTTACGCAGTATTTT. This gives the protein CASSHGLAGVRVTQYF.

This chain uses TRBV7-9 with TRBJ2-1; the match to TRBD1 covers 7 bases. The ends lost 5 bases at V and 9 bases at J; junction bases unmatched: 7. Germline V gene data show CDR1 as SEHNR and CDR2 as FQNEAQ (reference sequence). CDR3 size: 13 residues. The CDR3, as DNA: TGTGCCAGCAGCCTTACAGGGGACGGTGAGCAGTTCTTC. As protein: CASSLTGDGEQFF.

This clonotype was seen at least ten times. The chain links TRBV6-1 to TRBJ2-5, with 7 bases aligning to TRBD1. Germline assignment: CDR1 MNHNS and CDR2 SASEGT. This CDR3 region has 14 residues. V shed 6 bases, J shed 4 bases, and the junction held 8 bases outside the gene matches. The CDR3 region is CASRHRGRVETQYF. CDR3 DNA sequence: TGTGCCAGCAGGCACAGGGGTCGGGTAGAGACCCAGTACTTC.

This clonotype was counted only a few times. This chain links TRBV11-2 with TRBJ1-4, with TRBD1 identical over 8 bases. The CDR3 has 18 amino acids. Germline CDR1 SGHAT, CDR2 FQNNGV. Trimming removed 4 bases from V and 0 bases from J; junction bases left unmatched: 10. The CDR3 DNA follows: TGTGCCAGCAGCTCCAGGGGACAGGTTCTTGCAACTAATGAAAAACTGTTTTTT. Translating gives CASSSRGQVLATNEKLFF.

In its sample, this clonotype was seen many times. V usage is TRBV15 and J usage is TRBJ2-2, with D unclear. V was cut by 8 bases and J by 5 bases, with 12 bases left in between. The CDR3 covers 13 residues. The germline CDR1 and CDR2 sequences are LNHNV and YYDKDF (reference sequence). CDR3 nucleotides: TGTGCCACCGCGGCAGTTGCTACCGGGGAGCTGTTTTTT. This sequence encodes CATAAVATGELFF.

This chain uses TRBV28 with TRBJ1-2; D not resolved. This CDR3 is 14 amino acids long. CDR1 and CDR2 from the germline V gene are MDHEN and SYDVKM. Trimming took 6 bases from V and 8 from J, leaving 19 bases between them. The CDR3 DNA reads as TGTGCCAGCAGGTACTACAGTACCGATGGGGGCTACACCTTC. Translating gives CASRYYSTDGGYTF.

V is TRBV12-3 or TRBV12-4 and J is TRBJ2-1; the D gene is possibly TRBD1 (7 bases). The CDR3 consists of 17 residues. The ends were cut back, 6 bases at V and 6 bases at J, with 24 bases in the middle. CDR3 in DNA: TGTGCCAGCAGGCTCATGATAGGGACAGTGGAGGGCAATGAGCAGTTCTTC. Translated: CASRLMIGTVEGNEQFF.

The J gene is TRBJ2-1, the V gene TRBV9; 7 bases are a match to TRBD2. Trimming at V came to 2 bases and at J to 4 bases, leaving 6 bases not matched to a gene. The CDR3 sequence is 15 residues long. CDR1 and CDR2 from the germline V gene are SGDLS and YYNGEE. The CDR3: CASSVSQGGYNEQFF. Here the CDR3 DNA reads TGTGCCAGCAGCGTTTCCCAGGGAGGGTACAATGAGCAGTTCTTC.